One sample yielded the 18 T cell receptor beta chains listed below, sequenced in a study of blood T cell repertoires in COVID-19. Generated by immunoSEQ multiplex PCR, the TCRdb table keeps only in-frame clones and is missing some. Of approximately 150,000 clones detected, just under 85% appear once; the ten largest clones hold approximately 8%. Specimen: peripheral blood. Source of these receptors: a woman older than 75 with COVID-19, enrolled during active disease.

This chain connects TRBV28 to TRBJ2-7; D possibly corresponds to TRBD1 (6 bases). The CDR3 length is 16 residues. The V gene lost 5 bases and the J gene lost 3 bases, with 20 bases spanning the gap. Germline assignment: CDR1 MDHEN and CDR2 SYDVKM. The CDR3: CASSQVPGTRNYEQYF. The CDR3, as DNA: TGTGCCAGCAGTCAAGTCCCCGGGACACGGAACTACGAGCAGTACTTC.

V gene TRBV6-6 combines with J gene TRBJ1-5; a possible D gene is TRBD1 (5 bases). The CDR3 spans 17 residues. Germline V CDR1 and CDR2: MNHNY, SVGAGI (reference sequence). Trimming took 5 bases from V and 3 from J, leaving 20 bases between them. Here the CDR3 DNA reads TGTGCCAGCAGTCCCCGGGCTCCCGGGGGGATCAATCAGCCCCAGCATTTT. Amino acid sequence: CASSPRAPGGINQPQHF.

The chain links TRBV3-1 (or the pseudogene TRBV3-2) to TRBJ1-5; a possible D gene is TRBD1 (6 bases). Germline V gene data show CDR1 as LGHDT and CDR2 as YNNKEL (reference sequence). The V gene lost 4 bases and the J gene lost 10 bases, with 14 bases spanning the gap. The CDR3 is 13 residues long. The CDR3 coding sequence is TGTGCCAGCAGCCTAGGGGGTGGGGTACCCCAGCATTTT. This sequence encodes CASSLGGGVPQHF.

CDR3 in DNA: TGTGCCAGTAGTATCTCTCAGCAGCCCCAGCATTTT. This encodes CASSISQQPQHF. The rearrangement uses TRBV19 and TRBJ1-5; unclear D gene. The CDR3 has 12 residues. From germline, CDR1 is LNHDA and CDR2 SQIVND (reference sequence). Trimming pared 3 bases from V and 7 bases from J, leaving 7 bases between.

The chain uses TRBV5-8 and TRBJ1-3, with D maybe TRBD1 (6 bases). There are 16 residues in the CDR3. Per the germline V gene, CDR1 is SGHTS and CDR2 is YDEGEE. V lost 4 bases and J 0 bases, leaving 14 bases between the germline ends. The CDR3 sequence is CASSRRGAASGNTIYF. The DNA for the CDR3 is TGTGCCAGCAGCCGCCGGGGGGCAGCCTCTGGAAACACCATATATTTT. The full variable domain, with the rest looked up from reference TRBV5-8 and TRBJ1-3, is EAGVTQSPTHLIKTRGQQATLRCSPISGHTSVYWYQQALGLGLQFLLWYDEGEERNRGNFPPRFSGRQFPNYSSELNVNALELEDSALYLCASSRRGAASGNTIYFGEGSWLTVV.

The chain has TRBV7-2 and TRBJ2-3, with 13 nucleotides matching TRBD2. The junction had 6 bases not matched to a gene; V was cut back by 5 bases and J by 1 base. Germline lookup yields CDR1 SGHTA and CDR2 FQGNSA. There are 17 residues in the CDR3. CDR3 amino acids: CASSTTSGGPRTDTQYF. The CDR3 nucleotides read TGTGCCAGCAGCACGACTAGCGGGGGGCCGCGCACAGATACGCAGTATTTT.

This chain links TRBV3-1 (or the pseudogene TRBV3-2) with TRBJ1-6; D is ambiguous. Germline CDR1 and CDR2: LGHDT and YNNKEL (reference sequence). The V gene lost 1 base and the J gene lost 7 bases, with 11 bases spanning the gap. CDR3 length: 15 residues. CDR3 sequence (DNA): TGTGCCAGCAGCCAAGGGGGAGCCCTGAATTCACCCCTCCACTTT. It translates to CASSQGGALNSPLHF.

This sequence joins TRBV6-5 and TRBJ2-7; TRBD1 matches at 10 bases. The germline V gene encodes CDR1 MNHEY and CDR2 SVGAGI. The CDR3 is 16 residues long. J lost 3 bases, V lost 2 bases, and 7 bases had no gene match. CDR3 bases: TGTGCCAGCAGTTACGGGACAGGGGTTTCTCTCTACGAGCAGTACTTC. It specifies CASSYGTGVSLYEQYF.

The gene calls are TRBV24-1 and TRBJ2-1; 7 bases line up with TRBD2. CDR1 and CDR2 from the germline V gene are KGHDR and SFDVKD. The CDR3 has 13 residues. J lost 6 bases, V lost 5 bases, and 3 bases had no gene match. The CDR3 nucleotides read TGTGCCACCAGTGGATGGGGGGGCAATGAGCAGTTCTTC. Translation: CATSGWGGNEQFF.

This clone was recorded once. The V and J genes are TRBV7-6 and TRBJ2-5; D is uncertain. The CDR3 length is 13 residues. Germline CDR1 is SGHVS and CDR2 is FNYEAQ. Deletions cut 3 bases from V and 5 bases from J, with 10 bases between. For the CDR3, the DNA is TGTGCCAGCAGCTTTCACGGGTCGGAGACCCAGTACTTC. Residues: CASSFHGSETQYF.

The gene calls are TRBV3-1 (or the pseudogene TRBV3-2) and TRBJ2-7; D may be TRBD1 (6 bases). CDR1 is LGHDT and CDR2 is YNNKEL in the germline V gene (reference sequence). Trimming took off 4 bases at V and 2 bases at J, with 24 bases between the two ends. The CDR3 length is 18 residues. The CDR3 region has the DNA TGTGCCAGCAGCCTCAACGTACGTGGGGGCCCCCCTCCCTACGAGCAGTACTTC. Translated: CASSLNVRGGPPPYEQYF.

The V and J genes are TRBV28 and TRBJ2-1; no definite D call. V gave up 2 bases and J gave up 5 bases, with 7 bases separating them. The CDR3 loop spans 13 amino acids. Germline V gene lookup returns CDR1 MDHEN and CDR2 SYDVKM. The CDR3, as DNA: TGTGCCAGCAGTTTACCTAGGAACAATGAGCAGTTCTTC. It is translated as CASSLPRNNEQFF.

Regarding this clone: At one end the junction does not follow the germline gene, possibly because of a read error. The V call is TRBV6-5, the J call TRBJ2-3, with TRBD1 matching over 10 bases. CDR3 length: 13 amino acids. Looked up from germline, CDR1 is MNHEY and CDR2 is SVGAGI. The CDR3 loop is CASRTGGTDTQYF. DNA for the CDR3: TGTGCCAGCAGGACAGGGGGCACGGATACGCAGTATTTT.

The V gene is TRBV6-4, the J gene TRBJ1-5; TRBD1 matches 10 bases. V lost 6 bases, J lost 5 bases, and 10 bases stayed unmatched. Germline V gene sequence: CDR1 MRHNA, CDR2 SNTAGT. The CDR3 is 16 residues long. The CDR3 region is CASRWTGGPPDQPQHF. DNA of the CDR3: TGTGCCAGCAGGTGGACAGGGGGACCGCCAGATCAGCCCCAGCATTTT.

The chain joins TRBV19 to TRBJ2-1, with 8 bases matching TRBD2. V lost 4 bases and J lost 10; bases outside the gene matches: 6. CDR1 and CDR2 (germline): LNHDA, SQIVND (reference sequence). The CDR3 is 13 amino acids. The chain's CDR3 is CASSTGLEGEQFF. CDR3 coding DNA: TGTGCCAGTAGTACGGGACTAGAGGGGGAGCAGTTCTTC. Full variable domain (outside the CDR3, taken from reference TRBV19 and TRBJ2-1): DGGITQSPKYLFRKEGQNVTLSCEQNLNHDAMYWYRQDPGQGLRLIYYSQIVNDFQKGDIAEGYSVSREKKESFPLTVTSAQKNPTAFYLCASSTGLEGEQFFGPGTRLTVL.

The chain has TRBV18 and TRBJ1-2, with 11 bases matching TRBD1. The germline V gene encodes CDR1 KGHSH and CDR2 LQKENI. Trimming removed 6 bases from V and 6 bases from J; junction bases left unmatched: 3. There are 13 residues in the CDR3. CDR3 protein: CASSDRGQNGYTF. The CDR3 region has the DNA TGTGCCAGCTCGGACAGGGGGCAGAATGGCTACACCTTC.

This clone was recorded once. The rearrangement links TRBV6-6 to TRBJ2-3; D is uncertain. CDR3 size: 11 residues. Germline values: CDR1 MNHNY, CDR2 SVGAGI (reference sequence). The V and J ends lost 6 bases and 4 bases respectively, with 5 bases between them. The CDR3 DNA is TGTGCCAGCAGCTTATCAGATACGCAGTATTTT. Translation gives CASSLSDTQYF.

V and J are TRBV29-1 and TRBJ2-2; D is possibly TRBD2 (6 bases). V was pared by 7 bases and J by 5 bases, with 17 bases between. This CDR3 region has 14 residues. CDR1 is SQVTM and CDR2 is ANQGSEA in the germline V gene. The CDR3 loop is CSGTTAGTTGELFF. The CDR3 DNA is TGCAGCGGGACCACTGCCGGGACTACCGGGGAGCTGTTTTTT.